These T cell receptor beta chains were read from a single sample in a study of T cells after yellow fever vaccination. TCRdb itself ran the 5' RACE reads through MiXCR, one entry per CDR3 protein. The data show 500,000 to 650,000 distinct CDR3 sequences, around a sixth seen once. The material was PBMCs, obtained around 5 days after the first yellow fever vaccination. Every receptor here comes from a young man who received the YFV17D yellow fever vaccine. Both conserved end residues are part of each CDR3. D genes are given only for firm matches. A row's size may be missing; if present it is once, few, many or a size class.

j_call: TRBJ1-2
d_call: NA
v_call: TRBV4-1
clone_size: NA
cdr3_nt: TGCGCCAGCAGCCTATATGACCAGGGTGGCTACACCTTC
cdr3_aa: CASSLYDQGGYTF

j_call: TRBJ2-7
d_call: TRBD2
v_call: TRBV12-3/TRBV12-4
clone_size: many
cdr3_nt: TGTGCCAGCAGTTTGTCTAGCGGGGGAGGCGACGAGCAGTACTTC
cdr3_aa: CASSLSSGGGDEQYF

j_call: TRBJ2-1
d_call: NA
v_call: TRBV6-2/TRBV6-3
clone_size: few
cdr3_nt: TGTGCCAGCGGACGTAGCCCCCTCACCTACAATGAGCAGTTCTTC
cdr3_aa: CASGRSPLTYNEQFF

j_call: TRBJ2-2
d_call: NA
v_call: TRBV24-1
clone_size: NA
cdr3_nt: TGTGCCACCGCACCCCGGGGCGGGGAGCTGTTTTTT
cdr3_aa: CATAPRGGELFF

j_call: TRBJ1-1
d_call: NA
v_call: TRBV30
clone_size: few
cdr3_nt: TGTGCCTGGAATCGGGATCCCGGGGGAGCTTTCTTT
cdr3_aa: CAWNRDPGGAFF

j_call: TRBJ2-7
d_call: TRBD1
v_call: TRBV5-1
clone_size: NA
cdr3_nt: TGCGCCAGCAGCGTGACAGGGAATTACGAGCAGTACTTC
cdr3_aa: CASSVTGNYEQYF

j_call: TRBJ1-1
d_call: NA
v_call: TRBV14
clone_size: once
cdr3_nt: TGTGCCAGCAGCCAGGAAACTCGGGCCCGGAACACTGAAGCTTTCTTT
cdr3_aa: CASSQETRARNTEAFF

j_call: TRBJ2-5
d_call: NA
v_call: TRBV20-1
clone_size: few
cdr3_nt: TGCAGTGCTAGAGTTCGGCCCAGACAAGAGACCCAGTACTTC
cdr3_aa: CSARVRPRQETQYF

j_call: TRBJ2-7
d_call: TRBD1
v_call: TRBV5-6
clone_size: few
cdr3_nt: TGTGCCAGCAGCATTGACAGGGAGCGCTACGAGCAGTACTTC
cdr3_aa: CASSIDRERYEQYF

j_call: TRBJ2-5
d_call: NA
v_call: TRBV20-1
clone_size: NA
cdr3_nt: TGCAGTGCCATAGAGTTTGGCAGGGACGGGGAGACCCAGTACTTC
cdr3_aa: CSAIEFGRDGETQYF

j_call: TRBJ2-1
d_call: TRBD1
v_call: TRBV6-1
clone_size: NA
cdr3_nt: TGTGCCAGCAGCCGAGCCGGGACAGGGGGCATCTATGAGCAGTTCTTC
cdr3_aa: CASSRAGTGGIYEQFF

j_call: TRBJ2-5
d_call: NA
v_call: TRBV7-2
clone_size: few
cdr3_nt: TGTGCCAGCAGCTTAGGACACTTCCAAGAGACCCAGTACTTC
cdr3_aa: CASSLGHFQETQYF

j_call: TRBJ2-1
d_call: TRBD1
v_call: TRBV5-1
clone_size: many
cdr3_nt: TGCGCCAGCAGCCCAGACAGGGCTCTATTATGGTTCTTC
cdr3_aa: CASSPDRALLWFF

j_call: TRBJ1-2
d_call: NA
v_call: TRBV3-1
clone_size: NA
cdr3_nt: TGTGCCAGCAGCCAAGGTTCTTCCCCGGCCAGTCAAACTTATGGCTACACCTTC
cdr3_aa: CASSQGSSPASQTYGYTF

j_call: TRBJ2-3
d_call: TRBD2
v_call: TRBV6-5
clone_size: few
cdr3_nt: TGTGCCAGCAGTTATTGGCGGGGGGCCGCAGATACGCAGTATTTT
cdr3_aa: CASSYWRGAADTQYF

j_call: TRBJ2-5
d_call: NA
v_call: TRBV6-1
clone_size: NA
cdr3_nt: TGTGCCAGCAGCTTCGGGAGCGTGGGGTCCCAGTACTTC
cdr3_aa: CASSFGSVGSQYF

j_call: TRBJ2-1
d_call: NA
v_call: TRBV19
clone_size: NA
cdr3_nt: TGTGCCAGTAGTATCCCGGTTTTGAGTGGGGAGCAGTTCTTC
cdr3_aa: CASSIPVLSGEQFF

j_call: TRBJ1-6
d_call: TRBD1
v_call: TRBV28
clone_size: few
cdr3_nt: TGTGCCAGCAGTGACCTACAGGACAGGGTTTTT
cdr3_aa: CASSDLQDRVF

j_call: TRBJ2-5
d_call: NA
v_call: TRBV28
clone_size: NA
cdr3_nt: TGTGCCAGCAGCCCTCTGGACAGTTCAGAGACCCAGTACTTC
cdr3_aa: CASSPLDSSETQYF

j_call: TRBJ2-6
d_call: TRBD1
v_call: TRBV10-3
clone_size: many
cdr3_nt: TGTGCCAATTCCGGGACAGGGGTCTCTGGGGCCAACGTCCTGACTTTC
cdr3_aa: CANSGTGVSGANVLTF

j_call: TRBJ1-1
d_call: NA
v_call: TRBV7-2
clone_size: NA
cdr3_nt: TGTGCCAGCAGCTTAGGTGTCAGGAACAACACTGAAGCTTTCTTT
cdr3_aa: CASSLGVRNNTEAFF

j_call: TRBJ1-2
d_call: TRBD1
v_call: TRBV5-6
clone_size: NA
cdr3_nt: TGTGCCAGCAGCCTCTACAGGGGCGGACTTGGCTACACCTTC
cdr3_aa: CASSLYRGGLGYTF

j_call: TRBJ1-1
d_call: NA
v_call: TRBV20-1
clone_size: few
cdr3_nt: TGCAGTGCTAGAGAGGACCCGAACACTGAAGCTTTCTTT
cdr3_aa: CSAREDPNTEAFF

j_call: TRBJ2-1
d_call: NA
v_call: TRBV19
clone_size: NA
cdr3_nt: TGTGCCAGTAGTAAGTCGGGACTCCGAGTATACAATGAGCAGTTCTTC
cdr3_aa: CASSKSGLRVYNEQFF

j_call: TRBJ1-5
d_call: TRBD1
v_call: TRBV20-1
clone_size: NA
cdr3_nt: TGCAGTGCTAGAGCCCAGCAGGGGGGGGTTCAGCCCCAGCATTTT
cdr3_aa: CSARAQQGGVQPQHF

j_call: TRBJ1-1
d_call: NA
v_call: TRBV2
clone_size: NA
cdr3_nt: TGTGCCATCAGGTTGAACTCCGGGGGGACTGAAGCTTTCTTT
cdr3_aa: CAIRLNSGGTEAFF

j_call: TRBJ2-7
d_call: TRBD1
v_call: TRBV7-6
clone_size: few
cdr3_nt: TGTGCCAGCAGCTCCCGGACAGGACCTTCCTACGAGCAGTACTTC
cdr3_aa: CASSSRTGPSYEQYF

j_call: TRBJ1-5
d_call: NA
v_call: TRBV6-5
clone_size: many
cdr3_nt: TGTGCCAGCAGTTACTCGTTTCCTCCCACAAGCAATCAGCCCCAGCATTTT
cdr3_aa: CASSYSFPPTSNQPQHF

j_call: TRBJ2-5
d_call: TRBD2
v_call: TRBV9
clone_size: NA
cdr3_nt: TGTGCCAGCAGCGTAGGGGAGGGAGGAGAGACCCAGTACTTC
cdr3_aa: CASSVGEGGETQYF

j_call: TRBJ2-1
d_call: NA
v_call: TRBV5-1
clone_size: NA
cdr3_nt: TGCGCCAGCAGCTCGCAAAATACCGACAATGAGCAGTTCTTC
cdr3_aa: CASSSQNTDNEQFF

j_call: TRBJ2-1
d_call: NA
v_call: TRBV6-1
clone_size: few
cdr3_nt: TGTGCCAGCAGTGACTACCGGGGCGGGCAGTTCTTC
cdr3_aa: CASSDYRGGQFF

j_call: TRBJ2-2
d_call: NA
v_call: TRBV18
clone_size: NA
cdr3_nt: TGTGCCAGCTCACCACCGATGAGACGGGGGGCGCAGACCGGGGAGCTGTTTTTT
cdr3_aa: CASSPPMRRGAQTGELFF

j_call: TRBJ2-3
d_call: TRBD2
v_call: TRBV7-9
clone_size: many
cdr3_nt: TGTGCCAGCAGGACTACTAGCGGAGATACGCAGTATTTT
cdr3_aa: CASRTTSGDTQYF

j_call: TRBJ2-3
d_call: TRBD1
v_call: TRBV5-1
clone_size: few
cdr3_nt: TGCGCCAGCACCCACCCGGGGACAGGGCACACAGATACGCAGTATTTT
cdr3_aa: CASTHPGTGHTDTQYF

j_call: TRBJ2-1
d_call: TRBD2
v_call: TRBV20-1
clone_size: NA
cdr3_nt: TGCAGTGCTGATAGCGGGGGGGCCTACGAGCAGTTCTTC
cdr3_aa: CSADSGGAYEQFF